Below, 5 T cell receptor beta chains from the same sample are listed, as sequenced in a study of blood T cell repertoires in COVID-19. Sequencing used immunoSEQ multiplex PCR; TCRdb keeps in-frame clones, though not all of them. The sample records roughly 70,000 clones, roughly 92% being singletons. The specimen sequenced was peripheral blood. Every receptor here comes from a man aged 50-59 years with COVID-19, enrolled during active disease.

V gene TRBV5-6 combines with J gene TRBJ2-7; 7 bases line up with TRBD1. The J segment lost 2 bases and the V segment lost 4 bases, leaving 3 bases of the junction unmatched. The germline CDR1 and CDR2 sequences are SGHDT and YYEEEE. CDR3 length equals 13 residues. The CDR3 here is CASSGTAPYEQYF. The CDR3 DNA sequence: TGTGCCAGCAGCGGGACAGCGCCCTACGAGCAGTACTTC. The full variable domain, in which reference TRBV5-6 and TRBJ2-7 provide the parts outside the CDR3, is DAGVTQSPTHLIKTRGQQVTLRCSPKSGHDTVSWYQQALGQGPQFIFQYYEEEERQRGNFPDRFSGHQFPNYSSELNVNALLLGDSALYLCASSGTAPYEQYFGPGTRLTVT.

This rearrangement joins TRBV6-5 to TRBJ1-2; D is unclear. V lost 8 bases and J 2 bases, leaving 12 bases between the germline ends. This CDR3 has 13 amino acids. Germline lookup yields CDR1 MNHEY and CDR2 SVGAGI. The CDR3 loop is CASGVRGNYGYTF. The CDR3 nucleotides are TGTGCCAGCGGGGTCCGAGGGAACTATGGCTACACCTTC.

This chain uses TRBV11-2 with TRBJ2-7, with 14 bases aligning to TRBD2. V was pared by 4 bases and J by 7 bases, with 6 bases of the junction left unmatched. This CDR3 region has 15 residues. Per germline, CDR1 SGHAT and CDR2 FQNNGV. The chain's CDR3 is CASSWGLAGAFEQYV. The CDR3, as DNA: TGTGCCAGCAGCTGGGGACTAGCGGGAGCTTTTGAGCAGTACGTC.

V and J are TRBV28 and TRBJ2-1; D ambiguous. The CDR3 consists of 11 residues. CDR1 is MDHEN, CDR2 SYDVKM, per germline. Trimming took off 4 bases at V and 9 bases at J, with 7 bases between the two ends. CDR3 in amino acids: CASSSLREQFF. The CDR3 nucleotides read TGTGCCAGCAGTTCCCTCCGTGAGCAGTTCTTC. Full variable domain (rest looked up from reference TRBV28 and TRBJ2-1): DVKVTQSSRYLVKRTGEKVFLECVQDMDHENMFWYRQDPGLGLRLIYFSYDVKMKEKGDIPEGYSVSREKKERFSLILESASTNQTSMYLCASSSLREQFFGPGTRLTVL.

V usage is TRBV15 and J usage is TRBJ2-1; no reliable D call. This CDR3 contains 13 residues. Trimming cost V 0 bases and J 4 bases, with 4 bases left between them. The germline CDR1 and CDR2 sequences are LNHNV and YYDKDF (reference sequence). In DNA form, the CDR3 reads TGTGCCACCAGCAGAGACTATTACAATGAGCAGTTCTTC. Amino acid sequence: CATSRDYYNEQFF.